The 21 T cell receptor beta chains listed next were all sequenced from one sample in a study of blood T cell repertoires in COVID-19. Using immunoSEQ multiplex PCR, the repertoire was profiled, and TCRdb retains in-frame clones only, with some absent. The profile covers about 55,000 clones, with 80% to 90% appearing a single time and under 3.5% taken by the ten largest. Input material: peripheral blood. Every receptor here comes from an elderly man with acute or convalescent COVID-19.

This chain links TRBV9 with TRBJ1-1, with 7 nucleotides matching TRBD1. Germline assignment: CDR1 SGDLS and CDR2 YYNGEE. V dropped 3 bases and J dropped 0; count of bases not matched to a gene: 2. The CDR3 loop spans 14 amino acids. DNA for the CDR3: TGTGCCAGCAGCGAGAGGGGGCTGAACACTGAAGCTTTCTTT. The encoded protein is CASSERGLNTEAFF.

V usage is TRBV21-1 and J usage is TRBJ2-1; the table assigns TRBD2, which was not confirmed against the DNA. TRBV21-1 is a known pseudogene. This CDR3 is 15 amino acids long. CDR3 DNA sequence: TGTGCCAGCAGCCCGACGGGACTAGCGGGGGTTGAGCAGTTCTTC. The encoded protein is CASSPTGLAGVEQFF.

The rearrangement uses TRBV6-5 and TRBJ2-5, with a possible D match to TRBD2 (6 bases). Germline CDR1 is MNHEY and CDR2 is SVGAGI. The CDR3 spans 14 residues. Trimming took 6 bases from V and 6 from J, leaving 17 bases between them. In nucleotides, the CDR3 is TGTGCCAGCAGGACTTCAACTAGCAGGAAGACCCAGTACTTC. Protein product: CASRTSTSRKTQYF.

In DNA form, the CDR3 reads TGTGCCAGCAGTTTGACAGGGGGCGGTAATTCACCCCTCCACTTT. This gives the protein CASSLTGGGNSPLHF. The chain employs TRBV2 and TRBJ1-6; 10 bases are shared with TRBD1. V dropped 5 bases and J dropped 6; count of bases not matched to a gene: 4. The germline CDR1 and CDR2 sequences are SNHLY and FYNNEI. The CDR3 has 15 amino acids.

This chain links TRBV7-2 with TRBJ2-1; TRBD2 aligns across 8 bases. Germline V CDR1 and CDR2: SGHTA, FQGNSA. The CDR3 spans 18 residues. Unmatched junction bases numbered 14, after V lost 7 bases and J lost 0 bases. The DNA of the CDR3 is TGTGCCAGCACCACGGCCCAGCTAGCGGGTGCCTCCTACAATGAGCAGTTCTTC. Protein: CASTTAQLAGASYNEQFF.

This rearrangement joins TRBV15 to TRBJ1-1; 10 bases line up with TRBD1. In germline, CDR1 is LNHNV, CDR2 YYDKDF (reference sequence). V lost 1 base to trimming and J lost 5 bases; unmatched junction nucleotides: 1. The CDR3 is 14 residues long. This CDR3 reads CATSRGDRGTEAFF. CDR3 sequence (DNA): TGTGCCACCAGCAGAGGGGACAGGGGTACTGAAGCTTTCTTT.

V gene TRBV6-6 combines with J gene TRBJ2-5, with D possibly being TRBD2 (7 bases). The CDR3 spans 14 residues. Trimming left V 7 bases short and J 5 bases short, with 17 bases between. Germline lookup yields CDR1 MNHNY and CDR2 SVGAGI (reference sequence). The CDR3 reads CASTRGGGGETQYF. For the CDR3, the DNA is TGTGCCAGCACCAGAGGGGGGGGAGGGGAGACCCAGTACTTC.

CDR3 coding DNA: TGTGCCAGCAGCCTCGGGCGGGAGATACCAACAGATACGCAGTATTTT. It codes for CASSLGREIPTDTQYF. The chain employs TRBV3-1 (or the pseudogene TRBV3-2) and TRBJ2-3; 7 nucleotides match TRBD2. After removal of 4 bases from V and 3 bases from J, the junction contained 10 bases not matched to a gene. Germline values: CDR1 LGHDT, CDR2 YNNKEL (reference sequence). The CDR3 has 16 amino acids.

The rearrangement uses TRBV19 and TRBJ2-1; D not resolved. The CDR3 covers 14 residues. Germline lookup yields CDR1 LNHDA and CDR2 SQIVND (reference sequence). Trimming left V 6 bases short and J 0 bases short, with 9 bases between. The CDR3 spells CASRYGSSYNEQFF. CDR3 DNA sequence: TGTGCCAGTAGGTACGGTAGCTCCTACAATGAGCAGTTCTTC.

Only one count was recorded for this clone. The chain recombines TRBV10-3 with TRBJ2-2; possibly TRBD1 for D (5 bases). The germline V gene has CDR1 ENHRY and CDR2 SYGVKD. This CDR3 comprises 17 residues. V gave up 0 bases and J gave up 0 bases, with 11 bases separating them. The DNA of the CDR3 is TGTGCCATCAGTGAGTCGAACAGGCACGCGAACACCGGGGAGCTGTTTTTT. This encodes CAISESNRHANTGELFF.

The chain joins TRBV6-2 or TRBV6-3 to TRBJ1-2; D is ambiguous. The CDR3 covers 15 residues. The V end lost 5 bases, the J end lost 0 bases, and 13 bases lay between the germline ends. The V gene's germline CDR1 is MNHEY and CDR2 SVGEGT. The CDR3 here is CASSPLPRSNYGYTF. The CDR3 bases are TGTGCCAGCAGTCCGCTGCCGAGATCTAACTATGGCTACACCTTC.

V usage is TRBV19 and J usage is TRBJ1-4; D might be TRBD1 (5 bases). The CDR3 is 15 amino acids. V dropped 5 bases and J dropped 7 bases, with 17 bases sitting between them. Germline V gene lookup returns CDR1 LNHDA and CDR2 SQIVND (reference sequence). Written as DNA, the CDR3 is TGTGCCAGTAGTTCGCAGGGAGGTTGGGGTGAAAAACTGTTTTTT. The encoded protein is CASSSQGGWGEKLFF.

The chain employs TRBV7-2 and TRBJ2-7; 11 bases are shared with TRBD2. This CDR3 comprises 16 residues. After removal of 1 base from V and 5 bases from J, the junction contained 7 bases not matched to a gene. Germline V lookup: CDR1 SGHTA, CDR2 FQGNSA. In DNA form, the CDR3 reads TGTGCCAGCAGCTTAGGGGCTAGCGGGGGGCAAGACGAGCAGTACTTC. This gives the protein CASSLGASGGQDEQYF.

The chain employs TRBV19 and TRBJ2-7, with 9 bases that match TRBD2. Germline CDR1 reads LNHDA; CDR2 reads SQIVND (reference sequence). This CDR3 region has 13 residues. The V segment lost 8 bases and the J segment 3 bases; nucleotides outside the gene matches: 5. The CDR3 region has the DNA TGTGCCAGTTCGACTAGCGGAAACTACGAGCAGTACTTC. This gives the protein CASSTSGNYEQYF.

V is TRBV27 and J is TRBJ2-1; maybe TRBD2 (6 bases). The CDR3 is made up of 13 amino acids. With 7 bases removed from V and 10 bases from J, the gap between germline ends came to 17 bases. Germline CDR1 reads MNHEY; CDR2 reads SMNVEV (reference sequence). The CDR3 DNA reads TGTGCCAGCAACCCTCTAGCGTACGGCGAGCAGTTCTTC. Protein sequence: CASNPLAYGEQFF.

The gene calls are TRBV28 and TRBJ1-3; no clear D. Germline-derived CDR1 and CDR2 are MDHEN and SYDVKM. CDR3 length: 15 residues. Trimming pared 3 bases from V and 0 bases from J, leaving 9 bases between. CDR3 sequence: CASSFGSLSGNTIYF. CDR3 sequence (DNA): TGTGCCAGCAGTTTCGGGAGTCTCTCTGGAAACACCATATATTTT. The full variable domain, rest sourced from reference TRBV28 and TRBJ1-3, is DVKVTQSSRYLVKRTGEKVFLECVQDMDHENMFWYRQDPGLGLRLIYFSYDVKMKEKGDIPEGYSVSREKKERFSLILESASTNQTSMYLCASSFGSLSGNTIYFGEGSWLTVV.

V is TRBV6-5 and J is TRBJ1-3; D possibly corresponds to TRBD1 (5 bases). The CDR3 length is 16 residues. The germline V and J ends were trimmed by 2 bases and 0 bases, with 11 bases remaining between them. Germline lookup yields CDR1 MNHEY and CDR2 SVGAGI. CDR3 sequence reads: CASSYGAPSSGNTIYF. The CDR3 region has the DNA TGTGCCAGCAGTTACGGGGCCCCGAGCTCTGGAAACACCATATATTTT.

This sequence joins TRBV19 and TRBJ1-3; 9 bases fit TRBD1. Germline V gives CDR1 LNHDA, CDR2 SQIVND (reference sequence). The length of the CDR3 is 15 residues. V shed 10 bases and J 8 bases; nucleotides not matched to a gene: 15. CDR3 in amino acids: CAIRNRDRVLHTIYF. In DNA form, the CDR3 reads TGTGCCATTCGAAACCGGGACAGGGTGTTACACACCATATATTTT.

This CDR3 is CASSGTEDGELFF. DNA for the CDR3: TGCGCCAGCAGTGGGACAGAAGACGGGGAGCTGTTTTTT. The chain employs TRBV10-1 and TRBJ2-2; weak D call: TRBD1 (6 bases). The CDR3 sequence is 13 residues long. V shed 4 bases and J shed 7 bases, with 10 bases lying between them. Germline V gene sequence: CDR1 WNHNN, CDR2 SYGVQD (reference sequence).

J is TRBJ2-3 and V is TRBV16, with TRBD2 identical over 9 bases. This CDR3 comprises 18 residues. The germline V gene encodes CDR1 KGHSY and CDR2 FQNENV. Trimming removed 0 bases from V and 2 bases from J; junction bases left unmatched: 9. The CDR3 here is CASSQSFASGALTDTQYF. CDR3 nucleotide sequence: TGTGCCAGCAGCCAATCGTTCGCTAGCGGGGCCCTCACAGATACGCAGTATTTT.

The sample holds one count of this clone. The rearrangement uses TRBV6-5 and TRBJ2-1, with 9 bases aligning to TRBD1. The CDR3 is 14 amino acids. Unmatched junction bases numbered 13, after V lost 10 bases and J lost 9 bases. CDR1 is MNHEY and CDR2 is SVGAGI in the germline V gene. CDR3 amino acids: CAIVQGALNSEQFF. CDR3 coding DNA: TGTGCCATCGTACAGGGGGCGCTTAACAGTGAGCAGTTCTTC.